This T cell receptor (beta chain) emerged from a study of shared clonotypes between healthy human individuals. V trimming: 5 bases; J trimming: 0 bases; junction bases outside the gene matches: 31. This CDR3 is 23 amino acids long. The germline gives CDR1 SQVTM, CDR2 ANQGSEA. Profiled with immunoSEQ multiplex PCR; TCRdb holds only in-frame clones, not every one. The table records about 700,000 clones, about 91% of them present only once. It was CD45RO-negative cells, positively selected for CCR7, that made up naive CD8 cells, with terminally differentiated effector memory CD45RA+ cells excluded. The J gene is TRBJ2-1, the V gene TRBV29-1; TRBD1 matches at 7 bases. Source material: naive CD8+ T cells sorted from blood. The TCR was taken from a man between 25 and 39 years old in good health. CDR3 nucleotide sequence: TGCAGCGTTATTGGGTGGGACAGCGTAGATGGAGCTAGGCCGGGTGGCTCCTACAATGAGCAGTTCTTC. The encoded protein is CSVIGWDSVDGARPGGSYNEQFF.